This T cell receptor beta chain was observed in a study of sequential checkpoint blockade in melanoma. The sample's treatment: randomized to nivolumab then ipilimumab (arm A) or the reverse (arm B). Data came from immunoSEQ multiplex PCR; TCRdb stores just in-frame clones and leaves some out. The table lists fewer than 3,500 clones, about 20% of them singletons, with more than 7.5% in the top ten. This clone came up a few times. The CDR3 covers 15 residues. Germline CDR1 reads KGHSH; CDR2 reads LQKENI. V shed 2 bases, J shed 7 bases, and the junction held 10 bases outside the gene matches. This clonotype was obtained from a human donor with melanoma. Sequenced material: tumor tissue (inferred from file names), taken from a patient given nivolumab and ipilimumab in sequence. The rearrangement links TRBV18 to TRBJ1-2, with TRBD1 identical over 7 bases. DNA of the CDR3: TGTGCCAGCTCACCAGACAGGGCTTATGCGCCTGGCTACACCTTC. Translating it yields CASSPDRAYAPGYTF.